The 14 T cell receptor beta chains below all came from one sample that was sequenced in a study of blood T cell repertoires in COVID-19. The table came from immunoSEQ multiplex PCR; TCRdb's copy has only in-frame clones and leaves some out. The sample carries roughly 250,000 clones, about 90% recorded once. Sequences were obtained from PBMCs or T cells enriched from blood (not recorded which). The receptors derive from a woman between 25 and 40 years old with acute COVID-19.

The chain uses TRBV28 and TRBJ2-1; D may be TRBD1 (5 bases). V shed 6 bases and J shed 9 bases, with 9 bases lying between them. This CDR3 is 11 amino acids long. CDR1 MDHEN and CDR2 SYDVKM come from the germline V gene. The CDR3 DNA follows: TGTGCCAGCAGAACCGACAGTGAGCAGTTCTTC. Amino acid sequence: CASRTDSEQFF.

This chain connects TRBV27 to TRBJ2-7, with 9 bases identical to TRBD2. From germline, CDR1 is MNHEY and CDR2 SMNVEV (reference sequence). The CDR3 has 15 amino acids. With 3 bases clipped from V and 0 bases from J, the junction kept 3 bases outside the gene matches. CDR3 sequence (DNA): TGTGCCAGCAGTTTGGCTAGCGGGGTCTCCTACGAGCAGTACTTC. Translated: CASSLASGVSYEQYF.

This clone was seen only a few times. This chain links TRBV27 with TRBJ1-6, with 7 bases matching TRBD1. This CDR3 is built from 13 residues. With 10 bases clipped from V and 9 bases from J, the junction kept 9 bases outside the gene matches. Germline lookup yields CDR1 MNHEY and CDR2 SMNVEV (reference sequence). CDR3 nucleotides: TGTGCCACGGGGGACAGTCGGGGTTCACCCCTCCACTTT. As protein: CATGDSRGSPLHF.

The chain uses TRBV6-5 and TRBJ1-4, with D possibly being TRBD1 (5 bases). V gave up 6 bases and J gave up 8 bases, with 19 bases separating them. The CDR3 consists of 15 residues. Germline CDR1 MNHEY, CDR2 SVGAGI. The CDR3 loop is CASRGGDANGEKLFF. CDR3 bases: TGTGCCAGCAGGGGGGGAGACGCCAACGGCGAAAAACTGTTTTTT.

The chain is built from TRBV5-1 and TRBJ2-1, with TRBD2 identical over 14 bases. V shed 4 bases, J shed 0 bases, and the junction held 12 bases outside the gene matches. This CDR3 is built from 20 residues. Germline CDR1 is SGHRS and CDR2 is YFSETQ. CDR3 amino acids: CASSRSGLAGVTSSYNEQFF. As DNA, the CDR3 is TGCGCCAGCAGCCGATCGGGACTAGCGGGAGTGACAAGCTCCTACAATGAGCAGTTCTTC.

The CDR3 sequence: CASSLRTLYEQYF. CDR3 nucleotides: TGTGCCAGCAGTTTGAGGACACTCTACGAGCAGTACTTC. The J gene is TRBJ2-7, the V gene TRBV2; D may be TRBD1 (5 bases). Germline lookup yields CDR1 SNHLY and CDR2 FYNNEI. The CDR3 contains 13 residues. Trimming took off 5 bases at V and 3 bases at J, with 11 bases between the two ends.

V and J are TRBV6-5 and TRBJ1-5; 7 nucleotides align to TRBD1. Germline assignment: CDR1 MNHEY and CDR2 SVGAGI. The CDR3 totals 15 residues. J gave up 3 bases and V 6 bases, and 8 bases lay outside the gene matches. The CDR3 region has the DNA TGTGCCAGCAGGCTTAACAGGGGCCCCAATCAGCCCCAGCATTTT. Protein product: CASRLNRGPNQPQHF.

The chain recombines TRBV3-1 (or the pseudogene TRBV3-2) with TRBJ2-1, with 7 bases fitting TRBD1. Germline V CDR1 and CDR2: LGHDT, YNNKEL (reference sequence). V was pared by 4 bases and J by 9 bases, with 18 bases of the junction left unmatched. This CDR3 region has 17 residues. The DNA for the CDR3 is TGTGCCAGCAGCCCCCTTCATGGACAGGTTTTCCGGGGTGAGCAGTTCTTC. It translates to CASSPLHGQVFRGEQFF.

The rearrangement links TRBV7-6 to TRBJ2-2; D may be TRBD1 (6 bases). The CDR3 consists of 16 residues. CDR1 is SGHVS, CDR2 FNYEAQ, per germline. V was pared by 3 bases and J by 5 bases, with 16 bases between. The CDR3 region has the DNA TGTGCCAGCAGCTTTCTGACAGGAGGTCCAACCGGGGAGCTGTTTTTT. Protein product: CASSFLTGGPTGELFF.

The chain couples TRBV9 to TRBJ2-2; the D is unclear. The CDR3 is 14 residues long. CDR1 is SGDLS, CDR2 YYNGEE, per germline. V was cut by 2 bases and J by 0 bases, with 5 bases left in between. The CDR3 is CASSVLANTGELFF. Written as DNA, the CDR3 is TGTGCCAGCAGCGTCCTCGCGAACACCGGGGAGCTGTTTTTT. The full variable domain, in which reference TRBV9 and TRBJ2-2 provide the parts outside the CDR3, is DSGVTQTPKHLITATGQRVTLRCSPRSGDLSVYWYQQSLDQGLQFLIQYYNGEERAKGNILERFSAQQFPDLHSELNLSSLELGDSALYFCASSVLANTGELFFGEGSRLTVL.

The J gene is TRBJ2-3, the V gene TRBV27, with D possibly matching TRBD2 (5 bases). The V gene lost 3 bases and the J gene lost 2 bases, with 18 bases spanning the gap. The germline gives CDR1 MNHEY, CDR2 SMNVEV (reference sequence). The CDR3 extends over 17 amino acids. The CDR3 DNA follows: TGTGCCAGCAGTTTTCGGTCTTCTAGCTTTCTCACAGATACGCAGTATTTT. This translates into CASSFRSSSFLTDTQYF.

The chain links TRBV6-6 to TRBJ2-3; 7 bases are shared with TRBD2. Losses at the gene ends were 2 bases for V and 2 bases for J; bases not matched to a gene: 1. Germline V gene data show CDR1 as MNHNY and CDR2 as SVGAGI (reference sequence). This CDR3 is 14 amino acids long. CDR3 sequence reads: CASSYGGVTDTQYF. In DNA, the CDR3 is TGTGCCAGCAGTTACGGGGGGGTCACAGATACGCAGTATTTT.

The gene calls are TRBV6-1 and TRBJ2-1, with 8 bases identical to TRBD1. The CDR3 is made up of 16 amino acids. Trimming took 5 bases from V and 7 from J; bases not matched to a gene: 13. Germline lookup yields CDR1 MNHNS and CDR2 SASEGT. The CDR3 reads CASSKETGTGYNEQFF. The CDR3 nucleotides are TGTGCCAGCAGTAAAGAGACCGGGACAGGTTATAATGAGCAGTTCTTC.

V is TRBV7-8 and J is TRBJ2-2; 7 positions agree with TRBD1. The CDR3 consists of 15 residues. With 4 bases clipped from V and 6 bases from J, the junction kept 8 bases outside the gene matches. Germline CDR1 and CDR2: SGHVS and FQNEAQ. DNA of the CDR3: TGTGCCAGCAGCTCAAAGACCGGGACAGCCGGGGAGCTGTTTTTT. This gives the protein CASSSKTGTAGELFF.